The rows below give T cell receptor beta chains drawn from one sample of a study of cytomegalovirus exposure and HLA in healthy donors. Libraries were prepared by immunoSEQ multiplex PCR; TCRdb keeps only in-frame clonotypes and omits some of them. The repertoire holds some 50,000 clones, with about two thirds as singletons. Sequenced input: PBMCs. Every receptor here comes from a woman in her forties or fifties in good health and CMV-seropositive. Both conserved end residues are part of each CDR3. The D gene is left open where the match is weak. Some rows have no size entry. The others give once, few or many, or a class for an expanded clone.

v_call: TRBV4-1; j_call: TRBJ2-3; d_call: TRBD2; clone_size: once; cdr3_aa: CASSPTSGGGADTQYF; cdr3_nt: TGCGCCAGCAGCCCAACTAGCGGGGGTGGCGCAGATACGCAGTATTTT
v_call: TRBV2; j_call: TRBJ1-1; d_call: TRBD1; clone_size: -; cdr3_aa: CASSEVEQGDAFF; cdr3_nt: TGTGCCAGCAGTGAAGTTGAACAGGGGGACGCTTTCTTT
v_call: TRBV15; j_call: TRBJ2-7; d_call: -; clone_size: -; cdr3_aa: CATSRATYRGSSYEQYF; cdr3_nt: TGTGCCACCAGCAGAGCCACCTACCGGGGGAGTTCCTACGAGCAGTACTTC
v_call: TRBV7-8; j_call: TRBJ1-5; d_call: -; clone_size: -; cdr3_aa: CASSLGGEEQPQHF; cdr3_nt: TGTGCCAGCAGCTTAGGGGGGGAAGAGCAGCCCCAGCATTTT
v_call: TRBV4-2; j_call: TRBJ1-2; d_call: -; clone_size: few; cdr3_aa: CASSQDIGDNYGYTF; cdr3_nt: TGTGCCAGCAGCCAAGATATAGGGGATAACTATGGCTACACCTTC
v_call: TRBV29-1; j_call: TRBJ1-5; d_call: TRBD1; clone_size: -; cdr3_aa: CSVVGTGNQPQHF; cdr3_nt: TGCAGCGTTGTCGGGACAGGTAATCAGCCCCAGCATTTT
v_call: TRBV9; j_call: TRBJ2-7; d_call: TRBD1; clone_size: -; cdr3_aa: CASSQGTGSEQYF; cdr3_nt: TGTGCCAGCAGCCAGGGGACAGGTAGCGAGCAGTACTTC
v_call: TRBV9; j_call: TRBJ2-3; d_call: -; clone_size: -; cdr3_aa: CASSVSVVDTQYF; cdr3_nt: TGTGCCAGCAGCGTATCGGTAGTCGATACGCAGTATTTT
v_call: TRBV7-9; j_call: TRBJ2-6; d_call: TRBD1; clone_size: once; cdr3_aa: CASSLGTGDRTGANVLTF; cdr3_nt: TGTGCCAGCAGCTTAGGGACAGGGGATCGAACTGGGGCCAACGTCCTGACTTTC
v_call: TRBV7-7; j_call: TRBJ2-7; d_call: TRBD2; clone_size: -; cdr3_aa: CASSSGTSGYEQYF; cdr3_nt: TGTGCTAGCAGCTCCGGGACTAGCGGCTACGAGCAGTACTTC
v_call: TRBV6-6; j_call: TRBJ2-1; d_call: TRBD2; clone_size: -; cdr3_aa: CATGGSQDLKFF; cdr3_nt: TGTGCCACCGGGGGGTCGCAGGACCTTAAGTTCTTC
v_call: TRBV9; j_call: TRBJ2-1; d_call: TRBD1; clone_size: -; cdr3_aa: CASTLGTGHYNEQFF; cdr3_nt: TGTGCCAGCACCCTCGGGACAGGGCACTACAATGAGCAGTTCTTC
v_call: TRBV1; j_call: TRBJ2-3; d_call: -; clone_size: -; cdr3_aa: CTSSQSGLTDTQYF; cdr3_nt: TGCACCAGCAGCCAAAGCGGACTCACAGATACGCAGTATTTT
v_call: TRBV5-5; j_call: TRBJ2-7; d_call: -; clone_size: -; cdr3_aa: CASSLDRPYEQYF; cdr3_nt: TGTGCCAGCAGCTTGGACAGACCCTACGAGCAGTACTTC
v_call: TRBV11-2; j_call: TRBJ2-4; d_call: -; clone_size: once; cdr3_aa: CASSFPSSNIQYF; cdr3_nt: TGTGCCAGCAGCTTCCCGTCTTCAAACATTCAGTACTTC
v_call: TRBV10-3; j_call: TRBJ2-3; d_call: -; clone_size: few; cdr3_aa: CAISETPQGAQYF; cdr3_nt: TGTGCCATCAGTGAGACACCTCAGGGCGCGCAGTATTTT
v_call: TRBV7-2; j_call: TRBJ1-5; d_call: -; clone_size: -; cdr3_aa: CASSPGQVSNQPQHF; cdr3_nt: TGTGCCAGCAGCCCGGGACAAGTTTCCAATCAGCCCCAGCATTTT
v_call: TRBV7-9; j_call: TRBJ1-1; d_call: TRBD1; clone_size: -; cdr3_aa: CASSFERDSQEAFF; cdr3_nt: TGTGCCAGCAGCTTCGAAAGGGACAGCCAAGAGGCTTTCTTT
v_call: TRBV2; j_call: TRBJ2-7; d_call: TRBD2; clone_size: few; cdr3_aa: CASNAGGGPPEQYF; cdr3_nt: TGTGCCAGCAACGCCGGGGGGGGGCCGCCCGAGCAGTACTTC
v_call: TRBV1; j_call: TRBJ2-7; d_call: -; clone_size: -; cdr3_aa: CTSSLQTFRQRRGSEQYF; cdr3_nt: TGCACCAGCAGCCTACAGACCTTCCGACAGAGAAGGGGATCCGAGCAGTACTTC
v_call: TRBV4-1; j_call: TRBJ1-2; d_call: -; clone_size: once; cdr3_aa: CASSQVSGVNYGYTF; cdr3_nt: TGCGCCAGCAGCCAAGTTAGCGGGGTCAACTATGGCTACACCTTC
v_call: TRBV6-5; j_call: TRBJ2-5; d_call: TRBD1; clone_size: few; cdr3_aa: CASRRQGQETQYF; cdr3_nt: TGTGCCAGCAGACGACAGGGCCAAGAGACCCAGTACTTC
v_call: TRBV2; j_call: TRBJ2-5; d_call: TRBD2; clone_size: -; cdr3_aa: CASSDTAGGQETQYF; cdr3_nt: TGTGCCAGCAGTGATACCGCGGGGGGGCAAGAGACCCAGTACTTC
v_call: TRBV11-2; j_call: TRBJ2-3; d_call: TRBD1; clone_size: -; cdr3_aa: CASSGQGSTDTQYF; cdr3_nt: TGTGCCAGCTCGGGACAGGGTAGCACAGATACGCAGTATTTT
v_call: TRBV6-6; j_call: TRBJ2-3; d_call: TRBD2; clone_size: -; cdr3_aa: CASSPSGVTDTQYF; cdr3_nt: TGTGCCAGCAGCCCAAGCGGGGTCACAGATACGCAGTATTTT
v_call: TRBV9; j_call: TRBJ2-7; d_call: TRBD1; clone_size: -; cdr3_aa: CASSIRDRGYEQYF; cdr3_nt: TGTGCCAGCAGCATCCGGGACAGGGGTTACGAGCAGTACTTC
v_call: TRBV23-1; j_call: TRBJ1-5; d_call: TRBD1; clone_size: -; cdr3_aa: CASSQPRDRGYQPQHF; cdr3_nt: TGCGCCAGCAGTCAACCTCGGGACAGGGGTTATCAGCCCCAGCATTTT
v_call: TRBV5-1; j_call: TRBJ1-1; d_call: -; clone_size: -; cdr3_aa: CASRTGRAADEAFF; cdr3_nt: TGCGCCAGCCGAACCGGGAGGGCAGCCGATGAAGCTTTCTTT
v_call: TRBV28; j_call: TRBJ2-7; d_call: -; clone_size: once; cdr3_aa: CASSYRGRIYEQYF; cdr3_nt: TGTGCCAGCAGTTATCGAGGGAGAATCTACGAGCAGTACTTC
v_call: TRBV7-3; j_call: TRBJ2-5; d_call: TRBD2; clone_size: -; cdr3_aa: CASSLSGGAETQYF; cdr3_nt: TGTGCCAGCAGCCTTAGCGGGGGGGCGGAGACCCAGTACTTC
v_call: TRBV7-6; j_call: TRBJ2-3; d_call: -; clone_size: -; cdr3_aa: CASSQAHTDTQYF; cdr3_nt: TGTGCCAGCAGCCAAGCCCACACAGATACGCAGTATTTT